The rows below give T cell receptor beta chains drawn from one sample of a study of cytomegalovirus exposure and HLA in healthy donors. Produced via immunoSEQ multiplex PCR; TCRdb's table is partial and in-frame only. The sample has around 150,000 clones; over 80% are singletons. Sample: PBMCs. All receptors come from a human donor in good health. The CDR3 runs from the conserved cysteine through the conserved F or W. The order of the fields is CDR3 length, J gene, V gene, D gene, clone size, CDR3 DNA, CDR3 protein. D genes are given only for firm matches. Rows give clone size only sometimes, using once, few, many, or a class for an expanded clone.

len: 14
j_gene: TRBJ1-1
v_gene: TRBV5-1
d_gene: TRBD1
abundance: .
CDR3nt: TGCGCCAGCAGCTTAAACCCAGGGGGCACTGAAGCTTTCTTT
CDR3aa: CASSLNPGGTEAFF

len: 14
j_gene: TRBJ1-1
v_gene: TRBV5-6
d_gene: TRBD1
abundance: once
CDR3nt: TGTGCCAGCAGCCGGACAGGGGAGATAACTGAAGCTTTCTTT
CDR3aa: CASSRTGEITEAFF

len: 17
j_gene: TRBJ1-5
v_gene: TRBV6-1
d_gene: .
abundance: .
CDR3nt: TGTGCCAGCAGTGACATCTATCAGCGGAAGGGCAATCAGCCCCAGCATTTT
CDR3aa: CASSDIYQRKGNQPQHF

len: 18
j_gene: TRBJ2-7
v_gene: TRBV11-2
d_gene: TRBD2
abundance: .
CDR3nt: TGTGCCAGCAGCTTAGCGAGAACGGGGGGGCCTATCGGGTACGAGCAGTACTTC
CDR3aa: CASSLARTGGPIGYEQYF

len: 17
j_gene: TRBJ2-1
v_gene: TRBV11-3
d_gene: TRBD2
abundance: .
CDR3nt: TGTGCCAGCAGCCGTCTAGCGGGGGGCCTGATCTACAATGAGCAGTTCTTC
CDR3aa: CASSRLAGGLIYNEQFF

len: 17
j_gene: TRBJ1-5
v_gene: TRBV10-2
d_gene: TRBD1
abundance: .
CDR3nt: TGCGCCAGCAGTGAGAGGGGACAGCCGATTGGCAATCAGCCCCAGCATTTT
CDR3aa: CASSERGQPIGNQPQHF

len: 15
j_gene: TRBJ2-7
v_gene: TRBV9
d_gene: TRBD2
abundance: .
CDR3nt: TGTGCCAGCAGCCAGTGGGGGGGAGGAAGCGACGAGCAGTACTTC
CDR3aa: CASSQWGGGSDEQYF

len: 15
j_gene: TRBJ2-1
v_gene: TRBV11-3
d_gene: TRBD2
abundance: .
CDR3nt: TGTGCCAGCAGCTCGGGACTAGCGGGGGTCGATGAGCAGTTCTTC
CDR3aa: CASSSGLAGVDEQFF

len: 14
j_gene: TRBJ2-1
v_gene: TRBV11-2
d_gene: .
abundance: .
CDR3nt: TGTGCCAGCAGCTTAGATGTTCGGGACAATGAGCAGTTCTTC
CDR3aa: CASSLDVRDNEQFF

len: 13
j_gene: TRBJ2-5
v_gene: TRBV7-2
d_gene: .
abundance: once
CDR3nt: TGTGCCAGCAGCTTGTGGCAAGAAGAGACCCAGTACTTC
CDR3aa: CASSLWQEETQYF

len: 14
j_gene: TRBJ1-2
v_gene: TRBV11-3
d_gene: TRBD1
abundance: few
CDR3nt: TGTGCCAGCAGCGCCACAGGGGGCGCGGGAGGCTACACCTTC
CDR3aa: CASSATGGAGGYTF

len: 13
j_gene: TRBJ1-4
v_gene: TRBV27
d_gene: .
abundance: .
CDR3nt: TGTGCCAGCAGTTTAGGAGGGACTGAAAAACTGTTTTTT
CDR3aa: CASSLGGTEKLFF

len: 15
j_gene: TRBJ1-1
v_gene: TRBV14
d_gene: .
abundance: .
CDR3nt: TGTGCCAGCAGCCAAGATCCAGGGCTGAACACTGAAGCTTTCTTT
CDR3aa: CASSQDPGLNTEAFF

len: 14
j_gene: TRBJ1-1
v_gene: TRBV21-1
d_gene: .
abundance: .
CDR3nt: TGTGCCAGCGACCGCCCGGTGGCGCGGACTGAAGCTTTCTTT
CDR3aa: CASDRPVARTEAFF

len: 17
j_gene: TRBJ1-6
v_gene: TRBV7-8
d_gene: .
abundance: .
CDR3nt: TGTGCCAGCAGCTTAGTCGAGTCCCTCGGGGGAAATTCACCCCTCCACTTT
CDR3aa: CASSLVESLGGNSPLHF

len: 16
j_gene: TRBJ1-5
v_gene: TRBV5-1
d_gene: .
abundance: .
CDR3nt: TGCGCCAGCAGCCCCTCAGGCAACTTGGGCAATCAGCCCCAGCATTTT
CDR3aa: CASSPSGNLGNQPQHF